The subject of this entry is one T cell receptor beta chain. The antigen remains undetermined. Libraries were prepared by immunoSEQ multiplex PCR; TCRdb keeps only in-frame clonotypes and omits some of them. This sample yields about 8,900 clones, of which 85% are seen a single time; 2.5% to 4% belongs to the top ten. This record belongs to a study of chemoradiotherapy in HPV16-positive cancers. General study findings and limits: During treatment, candidate HPV-specific clones and E7-related motifs expanded in tumor.

Samples were taken several times over chemoradiotherapy. The CDR3 loop spans 12 amino acids. CDR1 and CDR2 (germline): SEHNR, FQNEAQ (reference sequence). V lost 5 bases to trimming and J lost 8 bases, with 10 bases between them. This receptor was taken from a human donor with HPV-associated anogenital cancer. The sequenced sample was tumor tissue, obtained from a patient who underwent chemoradiotherapy. This chain uses TRBV7-9 with TRBJ2-1, with TRBD2 as a possible D gene (5 bases). The CDR3 region has the DNA TGTGCCAGCAGCCGGCTCGGGGATGAGCAGTTCTTC. This codes for CASSRLGDEQFF.